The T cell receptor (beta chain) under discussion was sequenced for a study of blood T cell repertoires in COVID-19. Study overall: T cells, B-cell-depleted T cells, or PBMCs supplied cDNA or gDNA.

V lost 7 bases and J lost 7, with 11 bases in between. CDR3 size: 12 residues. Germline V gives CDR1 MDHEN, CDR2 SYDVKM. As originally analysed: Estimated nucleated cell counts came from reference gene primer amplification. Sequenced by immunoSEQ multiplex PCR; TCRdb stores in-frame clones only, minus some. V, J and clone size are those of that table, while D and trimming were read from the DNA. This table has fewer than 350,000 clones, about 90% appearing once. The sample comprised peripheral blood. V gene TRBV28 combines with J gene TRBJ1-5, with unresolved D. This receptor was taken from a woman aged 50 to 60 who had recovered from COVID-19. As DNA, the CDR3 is TGTGCCAGCATGTCCGGGGTACAGCCCCAGCATTTT. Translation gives CASMSGVQPQHF.